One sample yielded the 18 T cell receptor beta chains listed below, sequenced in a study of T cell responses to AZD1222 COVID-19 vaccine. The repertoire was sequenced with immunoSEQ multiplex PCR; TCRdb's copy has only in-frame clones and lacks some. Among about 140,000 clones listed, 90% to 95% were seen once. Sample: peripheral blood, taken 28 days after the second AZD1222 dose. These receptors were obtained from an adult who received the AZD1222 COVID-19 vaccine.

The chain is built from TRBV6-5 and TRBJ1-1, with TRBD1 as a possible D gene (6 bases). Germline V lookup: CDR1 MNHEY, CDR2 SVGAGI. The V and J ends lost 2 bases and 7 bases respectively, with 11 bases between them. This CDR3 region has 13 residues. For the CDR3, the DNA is TGTGCCAGCAGTTACGGGGGGGGGCTTGAAGCTTTCTTT. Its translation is CASSYGGGLEAFF.

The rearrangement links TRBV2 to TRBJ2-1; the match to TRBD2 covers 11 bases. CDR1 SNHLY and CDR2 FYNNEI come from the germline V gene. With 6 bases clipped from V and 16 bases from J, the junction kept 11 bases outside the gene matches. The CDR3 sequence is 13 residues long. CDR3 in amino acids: CASSPEGTSGRFF. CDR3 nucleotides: TGTGCCAGCAGCCCCGAGGGGACTAGCGGCCGCTTCTTC.

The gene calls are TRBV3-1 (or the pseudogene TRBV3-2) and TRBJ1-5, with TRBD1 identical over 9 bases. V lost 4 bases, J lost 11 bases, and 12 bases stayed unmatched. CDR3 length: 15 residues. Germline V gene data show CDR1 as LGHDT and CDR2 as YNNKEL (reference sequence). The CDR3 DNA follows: TGTGCCAGCAGCCGGGGACAGGGTGGGATTGGGGCCCAGCATTTT. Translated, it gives CASSRGQGGIGAQHF.

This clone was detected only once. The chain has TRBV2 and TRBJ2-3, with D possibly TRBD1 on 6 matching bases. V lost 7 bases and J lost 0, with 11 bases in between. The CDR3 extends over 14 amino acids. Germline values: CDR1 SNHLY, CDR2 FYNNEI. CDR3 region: CASMWTASTDTQYF. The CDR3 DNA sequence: TGTGCCAGCATGTGGACAGCGAGCACAGATACGCAGTATTTT.

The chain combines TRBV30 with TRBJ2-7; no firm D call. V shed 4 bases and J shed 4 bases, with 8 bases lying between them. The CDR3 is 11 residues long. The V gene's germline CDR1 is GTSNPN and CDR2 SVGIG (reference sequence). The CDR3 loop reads CAWNLGYEQYF. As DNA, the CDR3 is TGTGCCTGGAATCTGGGTTACGAGCAGTACTTC.

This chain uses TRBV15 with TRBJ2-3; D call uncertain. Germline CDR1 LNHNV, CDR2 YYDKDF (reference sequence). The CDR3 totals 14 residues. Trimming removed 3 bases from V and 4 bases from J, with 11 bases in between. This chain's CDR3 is CATSRDRSADTQYF. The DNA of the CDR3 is TGTGCCACCAGCAGGGATAGGAGCGCAGATACGCAGTATTTT.

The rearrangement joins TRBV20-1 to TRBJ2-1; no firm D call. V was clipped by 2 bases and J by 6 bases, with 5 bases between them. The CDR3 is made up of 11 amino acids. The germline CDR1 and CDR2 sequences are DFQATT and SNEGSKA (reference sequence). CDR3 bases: TGCAGTGCTAGACCAGCCAATGAGCAGTTCTTC. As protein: CSARPANEQFF.

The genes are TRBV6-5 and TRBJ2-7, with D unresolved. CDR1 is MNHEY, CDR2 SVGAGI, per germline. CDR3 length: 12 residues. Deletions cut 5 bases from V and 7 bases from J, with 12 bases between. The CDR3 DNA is TGTGCCAGCAGTAGGATGGTGAAAGAGCAGTACTTC. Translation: CASSRMVKEQYF.

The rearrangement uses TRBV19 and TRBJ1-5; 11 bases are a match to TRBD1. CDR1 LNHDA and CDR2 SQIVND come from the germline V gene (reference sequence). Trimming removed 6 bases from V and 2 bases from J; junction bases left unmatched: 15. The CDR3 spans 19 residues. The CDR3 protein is CASRSSRTGGIWRNQPQHF. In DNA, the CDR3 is TGTGCCAGTAGGTCTAGTAGGACAGGGGGCATTTGGCGCAATCAGCCCCAGCATTTT.

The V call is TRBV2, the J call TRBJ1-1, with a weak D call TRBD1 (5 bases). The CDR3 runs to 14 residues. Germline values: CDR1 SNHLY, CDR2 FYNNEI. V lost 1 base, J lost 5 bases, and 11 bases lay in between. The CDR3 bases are TGTGCCAGCAGTGAAGAACAGGAGGGGACTGAAGCTTTCTTT. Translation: CASSEEQEGTEAFF.

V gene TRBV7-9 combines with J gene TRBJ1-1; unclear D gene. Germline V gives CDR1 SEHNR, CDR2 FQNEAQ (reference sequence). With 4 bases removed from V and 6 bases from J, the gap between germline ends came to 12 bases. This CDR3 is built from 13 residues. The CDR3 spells CASSSPGPAEAFF. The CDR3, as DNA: TGTGCCAGCAGCTCTCCAGGACCCGCTGAAGCTTTCTTT. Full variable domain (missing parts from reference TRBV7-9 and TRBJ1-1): DTGVSQNPRHKITKRGQNVTFRCDPISEHNRLYWYRQTLGQGPEFLTYFQNEAQLEKSRLLSDRFSAERPKGSFSTLEIQRTEQGDSAMYLCASSSPGPAEAFFGQGTRLTVV.

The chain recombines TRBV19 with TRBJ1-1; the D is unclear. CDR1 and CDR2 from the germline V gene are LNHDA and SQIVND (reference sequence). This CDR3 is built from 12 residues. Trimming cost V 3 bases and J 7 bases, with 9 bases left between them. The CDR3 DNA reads TGTGCCAGTAGTATGTGGGGAGGTGAAGCTTTCTTT. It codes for CASSMWGGEAFF. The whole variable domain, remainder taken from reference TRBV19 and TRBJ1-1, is DGGITQSPKYLFRKEGQNVTLSCEQNLNHDAMYWYRQDPGQGLRLIYYSQIVNDFQKGDIAEGYSVSREKKESFPLTVTSAQKNPTAFYLCASSMWGGEAFFGQGTRLTVV.

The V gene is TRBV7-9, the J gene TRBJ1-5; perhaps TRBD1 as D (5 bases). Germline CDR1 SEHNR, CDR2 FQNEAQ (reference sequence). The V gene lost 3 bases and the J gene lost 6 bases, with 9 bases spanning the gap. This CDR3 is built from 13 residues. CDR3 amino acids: CASSLEGVQPQHF. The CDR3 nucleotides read TGTGCCAGCAGCTTGGAAGGGGTTCAGCCCCAGCATTTT. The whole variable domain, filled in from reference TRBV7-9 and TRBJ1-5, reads DTGVSQNPRHKITKRGQNVTFRCDPISEHNRLYWYRQTLGQGPEFLTYFQNEAQLEKSRLLSDRFSAERPKGSFSTLEIQRTEQGDSAMYLCASSLEGVQPQHFGDGTRLSIL.

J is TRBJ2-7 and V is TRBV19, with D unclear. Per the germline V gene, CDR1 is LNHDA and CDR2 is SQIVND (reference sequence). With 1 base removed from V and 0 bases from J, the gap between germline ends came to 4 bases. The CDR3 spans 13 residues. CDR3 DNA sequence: TGTGCCAGTAGTATAGCCAGCTCCTACGAGCAGTACTTC. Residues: CASSIASSYEQYF.

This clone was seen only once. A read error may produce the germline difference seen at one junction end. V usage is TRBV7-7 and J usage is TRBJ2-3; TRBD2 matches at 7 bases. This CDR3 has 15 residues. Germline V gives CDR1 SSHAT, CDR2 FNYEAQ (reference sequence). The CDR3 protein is CASSPSGATTDTQYF. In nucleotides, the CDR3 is TGTGCTAGCAGCCCAAGCGGGGCGACCACAGATACGCAGTATTTT.

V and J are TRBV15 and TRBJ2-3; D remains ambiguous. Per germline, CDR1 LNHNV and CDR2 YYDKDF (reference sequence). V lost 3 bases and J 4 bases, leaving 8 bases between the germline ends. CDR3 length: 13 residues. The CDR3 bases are TGTGCCACCAGCAGGGGTGAGTCAGATACGCAGTATTTT. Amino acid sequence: CATSRGESDTQYF. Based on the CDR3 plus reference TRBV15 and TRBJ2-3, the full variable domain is DAMVIQNPRYQVTQFGKPVTLSCSQTLNHNVMYWYQQKSSQAPKLLFHYYDKDFNNEADTPDNFQSRRPNTSFCFLDIRSPGLGDTAMYLCATSRGESDTQYFGPGTRLTVL.

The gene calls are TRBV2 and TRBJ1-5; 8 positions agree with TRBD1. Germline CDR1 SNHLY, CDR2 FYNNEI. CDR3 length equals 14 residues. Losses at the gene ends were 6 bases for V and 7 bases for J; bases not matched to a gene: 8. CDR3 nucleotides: TGTGCCAGCAGCTATGGGACAGGCTGGCAGCCCCAGCATTTT. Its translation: CASSYGTGWQPQHF.

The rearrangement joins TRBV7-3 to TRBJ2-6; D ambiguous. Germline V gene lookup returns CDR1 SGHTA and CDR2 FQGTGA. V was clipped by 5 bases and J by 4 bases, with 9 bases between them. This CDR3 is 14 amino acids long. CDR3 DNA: TGTGCCAGCAGCCCTGATCGGGGGGCCAACGTCCTGACTTTC. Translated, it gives CASSPDRGANVLTF.